The rows below give T cell receptor beta chains drawn from one sample of a study of OX40 agonist ivuxolimab in advanced cancers. TCRdb's copy holds only in-frame clones and misses some; the assay was immunoSEQ multiplex PCR. The sample has about 62,000 clones, approximately 90% seen once; the top ten hold roughly an eighth. The starting material was CD4+ or CD8+ T cells sorted from blood, obtained in a trial of the OX40 agonist ivuxolimab. These receptors all stem from an adult with an advanced solid tumor such as melanoma, head and neck, liver or kidney cancer. Both conserved end residues are trimmed from each CDR3. Where a row states a size, it is once, few, many or the class of an expanded clone; other rows omit it.

>TRBV15|once
ATSGIMPSGYNEQF
>TRBV11-2|NA
ASNNLGSSYNEQF
>TRBV7-8|NA
ASSRTGSFDGYT
>TRBV7-3|NA
ASSPSGGQETQY
>TRBV10-1|once
ASGGTETTNEKLF
>TRBV5-1|once
ASTSGRAYGYT
>TRBV14|NA
ASRLTGGPYEQY
>TRBV29-1|once
SVDRGREGRYNEQF
>TRBV27|NA
ASSLFIHRAEEQY
>TRBV27|NA
ASLLAYSSYNEQF
>TRBV4-1|NA
ASSQGVADWGYT
>TRBV19|NA
ASSIRLDNTGELL
>TRBV15|NA
ATSKLAGGQDEQY
>TRBV27|NA
ASTPLRQGISTGELF
>TRBV5-1|NA
ASSLADTQY
>TRBV29-1|NA
SVELFEGGDEQF
>TRBV5-1|NA
ASSLAGGYTEAF
>TRBV7-9|NA
ASSLNPAGNTIY
>TRBV11-2|NA
ASSLGRAAINEQY
>TRBV10-3|NA
AISHPGGGGGTGELF
>TRBV28|few
ATVLTGSEYEQY
>TRBV28|NA
ASSPALMNTEAF
>TRBV28|NA
ASRIDGQGNSPLH
>TRBV15|NA
ATSRQTGSGNQPQH
>TRBV27|NA
ASSLYSNTEAF
>TRBV12-5|NA
ASGSGEVIVYEQY
>TRBV7-3|NA
ASSLSAGAGETQY
>TRBV9|once
ASSVDINTEAF
>TRBV7-2|NA
ASSFTGPSYEQY
>TRBV5-1|NA
ASSLGGRTEQF
>TRBV11-2|NA
ASSLAYRGYEQY
>TRBV2|NA
ARGWTGGDTEAF
>TRBV7-9|NA
ASPGSQVDTEAF